These 18 T cell receptor beta chains were all obtained from the same sample, sequenced in a study of T cell repertoires in cytomegalovirus infection. TCRdb redid the calling of the reads with MiXCR, one entry per CDR3 protein. The sample consists of around 550,000 distinct CDR3 sequences, about 26% of them appearing once. Sequenced material: PBMCs. The source is a human donor in good health (CMV status not recorded). Some clones in this sample may be carry-over from other donors' samples.

The V and J genes are TRBV20-1 and TRBJ1-2; D gene ambiguous. V lost 0 bases, J lost 4 bases, and 12 bases lay in between. Germline lookup yields CDR1 DFQATT and CDR2 SNEGSKA (reference sequence). The CDR3 runs 14 residues. The CDR3 is CSARDKSSFYGYTF. The CDR3 DNA reads TGCAGTGCTAGAGATAAGAGCAGCTTCTATGGCTACACCTTC.

This chain uses TRBV4-3 with TRBJ2-1; D is unclear. The CDR3 length is 14 residues. In germline, CDR1 is LGHNA, CDR2 YSLEER. Trimming stripped 4 bases from V and 7 bases from J, with 14 bases between. CDR3 loop: CASSPNMPENEQFF. The CDR3 nucleotides are TGCGCCAGCAGCCCTAACATGCCGGAAAATGAGCAGTTCTTC.

This clonotype was recorded a few times. This chain links TRBV6-5 with TRBJ1-3; 7 bases line up with TRBD1. The CDR3 covers 16 residues. Germline CDR1 reads MNHEY; CDR2 reads SVGAGI. V was pared by 4 bases and J by 8 bases, with 14 bases of the junction left unmatched. The CDR3 nucleotides read TGTGCCAGCAGTTCGTCCGGGACAGTTGGATGGGACACCATATATTTT. Its protein is CASSSSGTVGWDTIYF.

Only a few counts were recorded for this clonotype. The chain couples TRBV7-2 to TRBJ1-1; weak D call: TRBD1 (5 bases). This CDR3 is built from 15 residues. V was clipped by 5 bases and J by 3 bases, with 16 bases between them. Germline loops: CDR1 SGHTA, CDR2 FQGNSA. This CDR3 reads CASSLAFGGDTEAFF. Written as DNA, the CDR3 is TGTGCCAGCAGCCTGGCCTTCGGGGGAGACACTGAAGCTTTCTTT.

The V gene is TRBV29-1, the J gene TRBJ2-5, with 7 bases identical to TRBD1. V was clipped by 1 base and J by 2 bases; unmatched bases: 1. The CDR3 runs to 13 residues. The germline gives CDR1 SQVTM, CDR2 ANQGSEA. The CDR3 sequence: CSVEVGQQETQYF. The CDR3, as DNA: TGCAGCGTTGAAGTGGGACAGCAAGAGACCCAGTACTTC.

This rearrangement joins TRBV20-1 to TRBJ1-4; D remains unclear. Germline lookup yields CDR1 DFQATT and CDR2 SNEGSKA (reference sequence). CDR3 length equals 14 residues. V was cut by 6 bases and J by 3 bases, with 14 bases left in between. As DNA, the CDR3 is TGCAGTGCCTCCTTTCCTGGGTCTAATGAAAAACTGTTTTTT. Its protein product is CSASFPGSNEKLFF.

A few counts support this clonotype. One junction end disagrees with the germline gene, perhaps due to a read error. The V call is TRBV2, the J call TRBJ2-1; a possible D gene is TRBD2 (5 bases). Germline-derived CDR1 and CDR2 are SNHLY and FYNNEI. The CDR3 runs 11 residues. CDR3 nucleotides: TGTGCCAGCAGGCCCGAGGGTCCCGGGGTCTTC. Its protein product is CASRPEGPGVF. The full variable domain, in which reference TRBV2 and TRBJ2-1 provide the parts outside the CDR3, is EPEVTQTPSHQVTQMGQEVILRCVPISNHLYFYWYRQILGQKVEFLVSFYNNEISEKSEIFDDQFSVERPDGSNFTLKIRSTKLEDSAMYFCASRPEGPGVFGPGTRLTVL.

This clonotype was counted once. The chain is built from TRBV6-5 and TRBJ1-1; 7 bases are shared with TRBD1. The junction had 12 bases not matched to a gene; V was cut back by 7 bases and J by 4 bases. The CDR3 has 15 amino acids. CDR1 and CDR2 from the germline V gene are MNHEY and SVGAGI. This CDR3 reads CASKSLKSGGTEAFF. In DNA, the CDR3 is TGTGCCAGCAAATCGCTTAAATCAGGGGGCACTGAAGCTTTCTTT.

The chain is built from TRBV6-4 and TRBJ2-4; no clear D gene. Trimming pared 4 bases from V and 0 bases from J, leaving 4 bases between. Per germline, CDR1 MRHNA and CDR2 SNTAGT. CDR3 length: 13 amino acids. CDR3 amino acids: CASSGLAKNIQYF. The CDR3 coding sequence is TGTGCCAGCAGTGGGCTAGCCAAAAACATTCAGTACTTC.

This clonotype was seen many times. The chain carries TRBV11-2 and TRBJ1-2; perhaps TRBD1 as D (5 bases). The CDR3 spans 14 residues. V was pared by 5 bases and J by 4 bases, with 14 bases between. Germline V gives CDR1 SGHAT, CDR2 FQNNGV. As DNA, the CDR3 is TGTGCCAGCAGCCCAGGGTCTGGGGGCTATGGCTACACCTTC. This sequence encodes CASSPGSGGYGYTF. Complete variable domain (other parts from reference TRBV11-2 and TRBJ1-2): EAGVAQSPRYKIIEKRQSVAFWCNPISGHATLYWYQQILGQGPKLLIQFQNNGVVDDSQLPKDRFSAERLKGVDSTLKIQPAKLEDSAVYLCASSPGSGGYGYTFGSGTRLTVV.

The V and J genes are TRBV6-2 or TRBV6-3 and TRBJ2-1, with D uncertain. The CDR3 extends over 11 amino acids. Trimming pared 5 bases from V and 7 bases from J, leaving 6 bases between. CDR1 and CDR2 (germline): MNHEY, SVGEGT. In nucleotides, the CDR3 is TGTGCCAGCAGTGAGGCGAATGAGCAGTTCTTC. As protein: CASSEANEQFF.

This clonotype appeared many times. The chain recombines TRBV7-8 with TRBJ2-2; TRBD1 is a possible D gene (5 bases). V lost 0 bases, J lost 2 bases, and 10 bases lay in between. The CDR3 loop spans 16 amino acids. CDR1 SGHVS and CDR2 FQNEAQ come from the germline V gene. The CDR3 DNA sequence: TGTGCCAGCAGCTTAGCCTACAGGAAAAACACCGGGGAGCTGTTTTTT. This sequence encodes CASSLAYRKNTGELFF.

The genes are TRBV7-9 and TRBJ2-7; D is unclear. The CDR3 has 13 amino acids. V lost 3 bases and J lost 4, with 10 bases in between. CDR1 and CDR2 from the germline V gene are SEHNR and FQNEAQ (reference sequence). The CDR3: CASSFSTDYEQYF. In nucleotides, the CDR3 is TGTGCCAGCAGCTTCTCGACCGATTACGAGCAGTACTTC.

A remark on this clonotype: A much larger clone sits a single nucleotide away, making a read error possible. The chain employs TRBV7-4 and TRBJ2-2, with a tentative D call TRBD1 (6 bases). The ends were cut back, 1 base at V and 9 bases at J, with 21 bases in the middle. Germline lookup yields CDR1 SGHVT and CDR2 SQSDAQ. This CDR3 contains 17 residues. The CDR3 is CASSLDTDRTRLRELFF. Written as DNA, the CDR3 is TGTGCCAGCAGCTTAGATACCGACAGGACCCGACTTCGGGAGCTGTTTTTT.

This clonotype was seen at least ten times. The genes are TRBV7-2 and TRBJ2-3; 8 nucleotides align to TRBD2. This CDR3 has 14 amino acids. Germline loops: CDR1 SGHTA, CDR2 FQGNSA. V lost 5 bases to trimming and J lost 0 bases; unmatched junction nucleotides: 1. DNA of the CDR3: TGTGCCAGCAGCCGGACTAGCAGCACAGATACGCAGTATTTT. It codes for CASSRTSSTDTQYF. The full variable domain, its missing parts supplied by reference TRBV7-2 and TRBJ2-3, is GAGVSQSPSNKVTEKGKDVELRCDPISGHTALYWYRQSLGQGLEFLIYFQGNSAPDKSGLPSDRFSAERTGGSVSTLTIQRTQQEDSAVYLCASSRTSSTDTQYFGPGTRLTVL.

Concerning this clonotype: A much larger clonotype is one base distant, so this may be a read error. V usage is TRBV7-2 and J usage is TRBJ2-2; 7 bases line up with TRBD2. Germline-derived CDR1 and CDR2 are SGHTA and FQGNSA. The CDR3 spans 14 residues. The trim removed 3 bases at V and 6 bases at J, leaving 4 bases unmatched. This chain's CDR3 is CASSLAGRAGELFF. The CDR3 DNA is TGTGCCAGCAGCTTGGCAGGGAGGGCCGGGGAGCTGTTTTTT.

In its sample, this clonotype was seen a few times. V and J are TRBV29-1 and TRBJ2-3; D unresolved. Germline CDR1 is SQVTM and CDR2 is ANQGSEA. This CDR3 spans 13 amino acids. Trimming removed 4 bases from V and 1 base from J, with 9 bases in between. The CDR3 coding sequence is TGCAGCGTTGTGACTGGAGGCACAGATACGCAGTATTTT. It codes for CSVVTGGTDTQYF.

The rearrangement joins TRBV5-5 to TRBJ2-1, with D possibly TRBD1 on 5 matching bases. The CDR3 spans 16 residues. Trimming shortened V by 4 bases and J by 0 bases, and 14 bases separated the two germline ends. Germline CDR1 reads SGHKS; CDR2 reads YYEKEE (reference sequence). The CDR3 DNA sequence: TGTGCCAGCAGCCTGGGGCCAGCGAGCTCCTACAATGAGCAGTTCTTC. Translating it yields CASSLGPASSYNEQFF.